This T cell receptor beta chain comes out of a study of blood T cell repertoires in COVID-19. The wider study: Samples taken during acute and convalescent COVID-19 were collected in the United States, Italy and Spain. Sources were T cells, B-cell-depleted T cells, or PBMCs; the material itself was cDNA or gDNA.

Original analysis: Amplification of reference gene primers was used by the study to estimate nucleated cell counts. Here immunoSEQ multiplex PCR was the method, and the copy in TCRdb shows in-frame clones only, minus some. Clone size and V and J calls were adopted from that table, with D and trimming inferred from the DNA. Among around 82,000 clones, about 88% were seen once, and the ten largest hold roughly 12%. Between the trimmed V and J ends, which lost 2 bases and 0 bases, there was a span of 16 bases. CDR3 size: 17 residues. CDR1 is GTSNPN, CDR2 SVGIG, per germline (reference sequence). The chain recombines TRBV30 with TRBJ1-4, with D possibly matching TRBD1 (6 bases). The sequenced sample was peripheral blood. This receptor was taken from a man in his sixties or seventies with active or convalescent COVID-19. The CDR3 reads CAWSLRGSPSTNEKLFF. For the CDR3, the DNA is TGTGCCTGGAGTCTCAGGGGTTCCCCATCAACTAATGAAAAACTGTTTTTT.